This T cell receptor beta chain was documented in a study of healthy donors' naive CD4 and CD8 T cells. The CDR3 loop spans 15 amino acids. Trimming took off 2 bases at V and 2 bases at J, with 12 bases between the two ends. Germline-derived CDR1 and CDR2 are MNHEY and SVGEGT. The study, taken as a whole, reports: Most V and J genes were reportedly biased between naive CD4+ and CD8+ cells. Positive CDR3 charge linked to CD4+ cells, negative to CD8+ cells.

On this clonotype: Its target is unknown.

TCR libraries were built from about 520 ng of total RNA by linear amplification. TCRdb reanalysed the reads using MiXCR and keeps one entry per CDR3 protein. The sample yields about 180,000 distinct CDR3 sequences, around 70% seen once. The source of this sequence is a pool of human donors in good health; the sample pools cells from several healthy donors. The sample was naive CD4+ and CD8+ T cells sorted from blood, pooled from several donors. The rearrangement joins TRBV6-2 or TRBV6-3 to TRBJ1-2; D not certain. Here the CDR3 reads CASSYHPTGNYGYTF. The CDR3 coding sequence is TGTGCCAGCAGTTACCATCCCACGGGGAACTATGGCTACACCTTC.